Below, one T cell receptor (beta chain) is given with its context. This sample is drawn from a study of control samples from healthy donors and cancer patients. The CDR3 spans 11 residues. Germline V gene lookup returns CDR1 SNHLY and CDR2 FYNNEI. Deletions cut 6 bases from V and 5 bases from J, with 7 bases between. TCRdb keeps only in-frame clones here, not all; method: immunoSEQ multiplex PCR. This sample has more than 150,000 clones, with approximately 92% found just once. The specimen was blood. The origin of this receptor is a young man in good health. V usage is TRBV2 and J usage is TRBJ1-1; D is possibly TRBD1 (6 bases). The CDR3 nucleotides are TGTGCCAGCAGCGGACAGACTGAAGCTTTCTTT. Protein product: CASSGQTEAFF.